The 18 T cell receptor beta chains below come from one sample, sequenced in a study of CD8+ T cells in alopecia areata. Treatment: oral pan-JAK inhibitor, 5-10 mg twice daily. cDNA prepared by RNA extraction and subsequent reverse transcription served as the template for sequencing. Profiling relied on immunoSEQ multiplex PCR, and the TCRdb table lists in-frame clones only, not all of them. The sample yields some 190,000 clones, around 49% seen once. This specimen consisted of CD8+ T cells sorted from blood, obtained around week 52, from a patient treated with tofacitinib. The source of these receptors is a human donor with alopecia areata.

The table lists this clone with a few counts. This chain's CDR3 is CASSRGKGYGEQYF. For the CDR3, the DNA is TGTGCCAGCAGCAGGGGGAAGGGGTACGGCGAGCAGTACTTC. The chain couples TRBV2 to TRBJ2-7, with 7 positions matching TRBD1. V dropped 6 bases and J dropped 6; count of bases not matched to a gene: 11. CDR1 is SNHLY and CDR2 is FYNNEI in the germline V gene. This CDR3 is 14 amino acids long.

This clone has just a few counts. The V and J genes are TRBV5-5 and TRBJ2-3; D is ambiguous. Germline V gene lookup returns CDR1 SGHKS and CDR2 YYEKEE (reference sequence). The germline V and J ends were trimmed by 4 bases and 4 bases, with 10 bases remaining between them. This CDR3 comprises 13 residues. The CDR3 DNA follows: TGTGCCAGCAGCCCCAGAGGCCCAGATACGCAGTATTTT. Amino acid sequence: CASSPRGPDTQYF. The full variable domain, with the rest looked up from reference TRBV5-5 and TRBJ2-3, is DAGVTQSPTHLIKTRGQQVTLRCSPISGHKSVSWYQQVLGQGPQFIFQYYEKEERGRGNFPDRFSARQFPNYSSELNVNALLLGDSALYLCASSPRGPDTQYFGPGTRLTVL.

This clone was picked up a small number of times. The chain couples TRBV19 to TRBJ2-1, with D unclear. The CDR3 loop spans 15 amino acids. V was cut by 4 bases and J by 6 bases, with 16 bases left in between. Per the germline V gene, CDR1 is LNHDA and CDR2 is SQIVND (reference sequence). CDR3 DNA: TGTGCCAGTAGTAGGGCACCAGGACCTCTCAATGAGCAGTTCTTC. Its translation is CASSRAPGPLNEQFF.

The chain recombines TRBV29-1 with TRBJ2-1, with 9 bases identical to TRBD2. This CDR3 is 13 amino acids long. Trimming cost V 6 bases and J 7 bases; bases outside gene matches: 7. CDR1 SQVTM and CDR2 ANQGSEA come from the germline V gene. This CDR3 is CSVIAGLANEQFF. CDR3 DNA sequence: TGCAGCGTAATCGCGGGACTAGCAAATGAGCAGTTCTTC.

The genes are TRBV6-4 and TRBJ2-6; unclear D gene. The CDR3 loop spans 14 amino acids. Trimming shortened V by 0 bases and J by 3 bases, and 3 bases separated the two germline ends. Germline V gives CDR1 MRHNA, CDR2 SNTAGT. This chain's CDR3 is CASSDSGGANVLTF. CDR3 DNA: TGTGCCAGCAGTGACTCAGGTGGGGCCAACGTCCTGACTTTC.

The V and J genes are TRBV5-6 and TRBJ2-7, with 14 positions matching TRBD2. Per germline, CDR1 SGHDT and CDR2 YYEEEE. V shed 3 bases, J shed 4 bases, and the junction held 3 bases outside the gene matches. This CDR3 comprises 15 residues. CDR3 loop: CASSSGTSGGYEQYF. For the CDR3, the DNA is TGTGCCAGCAGCTCCGGGACTAGCGGGGGTTACGAGCAGTACTTC.

Of note for this clone: The junction departs from germline at one end; a sequencing error may be responsible. The CDR3 is CASSLVQGHRETQYF. The CDR3 DNA follows: TGTGCTAGCAGCTTAGTGCAGGGCCACCGGGAGACCCAGTACTTC. V usage is TRBV7-7 and J usage is TRBJ2-5, with a possible D match to TRBD1 (5 bases). CDR3 length: 15 amino acids. Germline CDR1 and CDR2: SSHAT and FNYEAQ (reference sequence). Drawing the rest from reference TRBV7-7 and TRBJ2-5, the complete variable domain is GAGVSQSPRYKVTKRGQDVTLRCDPISSHATLYWYQQALGQGPEFLTYFNYEAQPDKSGLPSDRFSAERPEGSISTLTIQRTEQRDSAMYRCASSLVQGHRETQYFGPGTRLLVL.

The CDR3 DNA follows: TGTGCCAGCAGCCAAGATTCAATTGACCAGCCCCAGCATTTT. This translates into CASSQDSIDQPQHF. The V call is TRBV4-2, the J call TRBJ1-5; D is ambiguous. The CDR3 contains 14 residues. Germline CDR1 LGHNA, CDR2 YNFKEQ. Between the trimmed V and J ends, which lost 0 bases and 7 bases, there was a span of 10 bases.

The genes are TRBV6-6 and TRBJ2-7; D is perhaps TRBD1 or TRBD2 (5 bases each). The germline gives CDR1 MNHNY, CDR2 SVGAGI (reference sequence). Trimming left V 4 bases short and J 2 bases short, with 6 bases between. The length of the CDR3 is 12 residues. Here the CDR3 DNA reads TGTGCCAGCAGTTGGGACGCCTACGAGCAGTACTTC. This sequence encodes CASSWDAYEQYF.

The chain links TRBV6-5 to TRBJ1-1; D is perhaps TRBD1 (5 bases). The CDR3 has 14 amino acids. Germline loops: CDR1 MNHEY, CDR2 SVGAGI. V was pared by 0 bases and J by 5 bases, with 10 bases between. CDR3 nucleotides: TGTGCCAGCAGTTACTCCCGGGGGAGGACTGAAGCTTTCTTT. Its translation is CASSYSRGRTEAFF.

V gene TRBV27 combines with J gene TRBJ1-1; no reliable D call. V was cut by 5 bases and J by 5 bases, with 12 bases left in between. This CDR3 has 13 residues. Germline CDR1 is MNHEY and CDR2 is SMNVEV (reference sequence). The CDR3 sequence is CASSPFIGTEAFF. The CDR3 nucleotides are TGTGCCAGCAGTCCATTCATAGGGACTGAAGCTTTCTTT.

CDR3 sequence reads: CASSIGRLGTDTQYF. The CDR3 DNA reads as TGTGCCAGCAGCATCGGACGACTCGGCACAGATACGCAGTATTTT. This rearrangement joins TRBV5-6 to TRBJ2-3; D ambiguous. The length of the CDR3 is 15 residues. Germline CDR1 reads SGHDT; CDR2 reads YYEEEE. The germline V and J ends were trimmed by 4 bases and 1 base, with 13 bases remaining between them.

The rearrangement uses TRBV19 and TRBJ2-7, with D perhaps TRBD2 (7 bases). The ends were cut back, 5 bases at V and 3 bases at J, with 11 bases in the middle. In germline, CDR1 is LNHDA, CDR2 SQIVND (reference sequence). There are 13 residues in the CDR3. The chain's CDR3 is CASSRGAFYEQYF. As DNA, the CDR3 is TGTGCCAGTAGTCGGGGGGCCTTCTACGAGCAGTACTTC.

J is TRBJ2-1 and V is TRBV30; the match to TRBD2 covers 13 bases. CDR3 length: 15 amino acids. Looked up from germline, CDR1 is GTSNPN and CDR2 is SVGIG (reference sequence). Trimming removed 4 bases from V and 7 bases from J; junction bases left unmatched: 7. CDR3 residues: CAWKGLAGVSNEQFF. The DNA of the CDR3 is TGTGCCTGGAAAGGACTAGCGGGGGTATCTAATGAGCAGTTCTTC. The variable domain in full, completed from reference TRBV30 and TRBJ2-1, reads SQTIHQWPATLVQPVGSPLSLECTVEGTSNPNLYWYRQAAGRGLQLLFYSVGIGQISSEVPQNLSASRPQDRQFILSSKKLLLSDSGFYLCAWKGLAGVSNEQFFGPGTRLTVL.

This clone was recorded once. The rearrangement joins TRBV5-6 to TRBJ2-7; 8 nucleotides match TRBD1. There are 13 residues in the CDR3. Germline CDR1 is SGHDT and CDR2 is YYEEEE. Losses at the gene ends were 0 bases for V and 5 bases for J; bases not matched to a gene: 1. DNA for the CDR3: TGTGCCAGCAGCTTGGAACAGGGGGACGAGCAGTACTTC. Translating it yields CASSLEQGDEQYF.

The chain combines TRBV2 with TRBJ2-3; D uncertain. The CDR3 is 11 residues long. Per the germline V gene, CDR1 is SNHLY and CDR2 is FYNNEI. Trimming stripped 3 bases from V and 3 bases from J, with 1 base between. The CDR3 sequence is CASSETDTQYF. The CDR3 DNA is TGTGCCAGCAGTGAGACAGATACGCAGTATTTT. Looking up the rest from reference TRBV2 and TRBJ2-3 gives the full variable domain: EPEVTQTPSHQVTQMGQEVILRCVPISNHLYFYWYRQILGQKVEFLVSFYNNEISEKSEIFDDQFSVERPDGSNFTLKIRSTKLEDSAMYFCASSETDTQYFGPGTRLTVL.

This clone has just a few counts. The J gene is TRBJ2-1, the V gene TRBV7-9, with a possible D match to TRBD2 (6 bases). Germline values: CDR1 SEHNR, CDR2 FQNEAQ (reference sequence). Trimming took off 0 bases at V and 7 bases at J, with 13 bases between the two ends. The CDR3 runs to 15 residues. For the CDR3, the DNA is TGTGCCAGCAGCTTAGCGGAGGGAGCCTTGAATGAGCAGTTCTTC. Translation: CASSLAEGALNEQFF.

The chain is built from TRBV5-6 and TRBJ2-7; possibly TRBD1 or TRBD2 for D (5 bases each). Germline V gene lookup returns CDR1 SGHDT and CDR2 YYEEEE. The CDR3 runs 14 residues. The V end lost 4 bases, the J end lost 2 bases, and 13 bases lay between the germline ends. The CDR3 DNA sequence: TGTGCCAGCAGCAAAGGGGACGGCGCCTACGAGCAGTACTTC. Protein: CASSKGDGAYEQYF.